Described below is a single TCR beta chain sequence and its context. Assay: immunoSEQ multiplex PCR; the TCRdb copy retains only in-frame clones and omits some. The data hold just over 150,000 clones, with roughly 90% observed a single time. The data were taken from a study of control samples from healthy donors and cancer patients. This CDR3 is 17 amino acids long. In germline, CDR1 is SGHNT, CDR2 YYREEE (reference sequence). The germline V and J ends were trimmed by 0 bases and 2 bases, with 12 bases remaining between them. Specimen: blood. The receptor was isolated from a man aged 30 to 45 in good health. The chain employs TRBV5-4 and TRBJ2-6; perhaps TRBD2 as D (5 bases). The CDR3 bases are TGTGCCAGCAGCTTGGATCCCCGGGGAACTGGGGCCAACGTCCTGACTTTC. Its protein product is CASSLDPRGTGANVLTF.